This T cell receptor (beta chain) was identified in a study of cytomegalovirus exposure and HLA in healthy donors. Study-level results: Among the CMV-associated chains, three were confirmed in vitro as specific for CMV antigens.

Concerning this clone: Its antigen is not known.

From germline, CDR1 is SGHRS and CDR2 YFSETQ. V gave up 7 bases and J gave up 10 bases, with 20 bases separating them. The CDR3 is 13 amino acids. Sequenced by immunoSEQ multiplex PCR; TCRdb stores in-frame clones only, minus some. The sample has approximately 200,000 clones, about 91% seen once. The sequenced material came from PBMCs. V and J are TRBV5-1 and TRBJ1-1; D is uncertain. This TCR came from a woman under 30 in good health and CMV-seronegative. CDR3 DNA: TGCGCCAGCCAATCATCCCTGGCCCCACCAGCTTTCTTT. The encoded protein is CASQSSLAPPAFF.